Following are 4 T cell receptor beta chains from one sample sequenced in a study of cytomegalovirus exposure and HLA in healthy donors. Data came from immunoSEQ multiplex PCR; TCRdb stores just in-frame clones and leaves some out. The table lists some 150,000 clones, 88% of them singletons. Source material: PBMCs. The receptors originated from a man younger than 35 in good health and CMV-seronegative.

This CDR3 reads CASSRADYEQYF. In DNA, the CDR3 is TGTGCCAGCAGCAGAGCGGACTACGAGCAGTACTTC. This chain joins TRBV7-8 and TRBJ2-7; maybe TRBD2 (5 bases). Trimming shortened V by 5 bases and J by 3 bases, and 8 bases separated the two germline ends. Germline lookup yields CDR1 SGHVS and CDR2 FQNEAQ. The length of the CDR3 is 12 residues. The entire variable domain, with the rest obtained from reference TRBV7-8 and TRBJ2-7, is as follows: GAGVSQSPRYKVAKRGQDVALRCDPISGHVSLFWYQQALGQGPEFLTYFQNEAQLDKSGLPSDRFFAERPEGSVSTLKIQRTQQEDSAVYLCASSRADYEQYFGPGTRLTVT.

The chain carries TRBV27 and TRBJ2-5; 8 nucleotides match TRBD1. CDR1 and CDR2 (germline): MNHEY, SMNVEV (reference sequence). This CDR3 contains 18 residues. Trimming removed 4 bases from V and 2 bases from J; junction bases left unmatched: 15. The CDR3: CASSSLPISTGVQETQYF. The CDR3 nucleotides read TGTGCCAGCAGTTCACTCCCAATCTCGACAGGGGTTCAAGAGACCCAGTACTTC.

The chain has TRBV6-1 and TRBJ2-3, with 12 bases that match TRBD1. This CDR3 spans 15 amino acids. Trimming took 5 bases from V and 4 from J; bases not matched to a gene: 4. Germline-derived CDR1 and CDR2 are MNHNS and SASEGT. Here the CDR3 reads CASSRDRGLPDTQYF. CDR3 sequence (DNA): TGTGCCAGCAGTAGGGACAGGGGGCTCCCAGATACGCAGTATTTT.

V gene TRBV13 combines with J gene TRBJ2-3, with 10 positions matching TRBD1. The CDR3 runs to 16 residues. The J segment lost 2 bases and the V segment lost 5 bases, leaving 7 bases of the junction unmatched. The germline CDR1 and CDR2 sequences are PRHDT and FYEKMQ (reference sequence). The CDR3 loop reads CASSARDRGTTDTQYF. The CDR3 region has the DNA TGTGCCAGCAGCGCCCGGGACAGGGGAACCACAGATACGCAGTATTTT.